This T cell receptor beta chain was profiled in a study of cytomegalovirus exposure and HLA in healthy donors. Study-level findings and limits: Analyzed later, most CMV-associated TCR beta chains appeared HLA-restricted.

Germline V gene data show CDR1 as MNHEY and CDR2 as SVGAGI. The length of the CDR3 is 14 residues. Trimming left V 5 bases short and J 3 bases short, with 11 bases between. Primers included in the PCR were 60 Vbeta and 13 Jbeta primers. Measured with immunoSEQ multiplex PCR; TCRdb has only the in-frame clones, and not every one. The sample has over 50,000 clones; 60% to 80% are singletons. This clone turned up a few times. Its antigen is unidentified. The source is a man between 35 and 55 years old in good health and CMV-seropositive. Sequenced material: PBMCs. The chain has TRBV6-5 and TRBJ1-5, with D uncertain. CDR3 sequence (DNA): TGTGCCAGCAGTCGTGGGAGTTCCAATCAGCCCCAGCATTTT. Encoded protein: CASSRGSSNQPQHF.